The next 17 T cell receptor beta chains were all read from a single sample in a study of CD8+CD57+ T cells in acquired aplastic anemia (dated by TCRdb to the late 2010s). TCRdb shows the sequencer as Illumina HiSeq 2000. Genomic DNA was used as template for profiling of TCR beta VDJ combinations and CDR3 sequences. TCRdb redid the processing of the public reads, applying fastp at Q25 and MiXCR, and retained in-frame beta chains. Entries that share a CDR3 protein sequence are merged under the most common genes and DNA. The sample table shows approximately 260,000 distinct CDR3 sequences, and 82% are seen once. The ten largest clones capture approximately 42% of the sample. The patients picked for sequencing were ones in whom flow cytometry had shown an expansion of CD8+CD57+ cells. The sequencing input was sorted CD4+, CD8+, or CD8+CD57+ T cells (not recorded which) from PBMCs. The receptors here all came from a human donor with aplastic anemia.

As to this clonotype: One junction end does not reproduce the germline sequence, and a read error may be involved. The chain is built from TRBV9 and TRBJ2-3; perhaps TRBD1 as D (5 bases). Per germline, CDR1 SGDLS and CDR2 YYNGEE. This CDR3 contains 14 residues. The CDR3 sequence: CASSVDSASDTSHF. As DNA, the CDR3 is TGTGCCAGCAGCGTCGACAGCGCCTCCGATACTTCACATTTT.

This clonotype was seen ten or more times. The chain recombines TRBV5-5 with TRBJ1-2, with D unresolved. Germline lookup yields CDR1 SGHKS and CDR2 YYEKEE (reference sequence). With 7 bases removed from V and 0 bases from J, the gap between germline ends came to 13 bases. The CDR3 contains 14 residues. CDR3 in DNA: TGTGCCAGCGGAACCGGGCCGACTAACTATGGCTACACCTTC. Translating it yields CASGTGPTNYGYTF. The full variable domain, rest sourced from reference TRBV5-5 and TRBJ1-2, is DAGVTQSPTHLIKTRGQQVTLRCSPISGHKSVSWYQQVLGQGPQFIFQYYEKEERGRGNFPDRFSARQFPNYSSELNVNALLLGDSALYLCASGTGPTNYGYTFGSGTRLTVV.

Comment on this clonotype: One junction end disagrees with the germline gene, perhaps due to a read error. The CDR3 DNA reads TGTGCCAGCAGCTTAGCGGGCAGTCCCGATCCGCAGTTT. It encodes CASSLAGSPDPQF. This chain connects TRBV7-8 to TRBJ2-3; D is unresolved. The CDR3 spans 13 residues. Germline CDR1 SGHVS, CDR2 FQNEAQ. The whole variable domain, filled in from reference TRBV7-8 and TRBJ2-3, reads GAGVSQSPRYKVAKRGQDVALRCDPISGHVSLFWYQQALGQGPEFLTYFQNEAQLDKSGLPSDRFFAERPEGSVSTLKIQRTQQEDSAVYLCASSLAGSPDPQFGPGTRLTVL.

The J gene is TRBJ1-1, the V gene TRBV7-8; unclear D gene. The CDR3 has 15 amino acids. Germline V gene data show CDR1 as SGHVS and CDR2 as FQNEAQ. V gave up 1 base and J gave up 9 bases, with 18 bases separating them. CDR3 sequence: CASSLDRTPNTQAFF. In nucleotides, the CDR3 is TGTGCCAGCAGCTTAGATCGAACACCCAACACGCAAGCTTTCTTT. Combining the CDR3 with reference TRBV7-8 and TRBJ1-1 gives the whole variable domain GAGVSQSPRYKVAKRGQDVALRCDPISGHVSLFWYQQALGQGPEFLTYFQNEAQLDKSGLPSDRFFAERPEGSVSTLKIQRTQQEDSAVYLCASSLDRTPNTQAFFGQGTRLTVV.

This chain links TRBV5-8 with TRBJ1-1; TRBD1 might be the D (5 bases). Deletions cut 2 bases from V and 1 base from J, with 12 bases between. CDR3 length: 15 residues. CDR1 and CDR2 (germline): SGHTS, YDEGEE. The CDR3 DNA sequence: TGTGCCAGCAGCTTTAATCTCACAGGGAACACTGAAGCTTTCTTT. This sequence encodes CASSFNLTGNTEAFF.

The chain has TRBV11-1 and TRBJ1-6; D unclear. Trimming pared 5 bases from V and 6 bases from J, leaving 11 bases between. The germline gives CDR1 SGHAT, CDR2 FQDESV (reference sequence). The length of the CDR3 is 14 residues. CDR3 nucleotide sequence: TGTGCCAGCAGCATTGCTTCCGGTAATTCACCCCTCCACTTT. This codes for CASSIASGNSPLHF.

Concerning this clonotype: Sequence at one end of the junction differs from germline and may be a read error. The chain recombines TRBV7-6 with TRBJ2-7; TRBD2 matches 10 bases. This CDR3 spans 16 amino acids. The germline V gene encodes CDR1 SGHVS and CDR2 FNYEAQ. The CDR3 reads CASSLAASGRWGEQYF. The CDR3 bases are TGTGCCAGCAGTTTAGCGGCTAGCGGGAGATGGGGCGAGCAGTACTTC. Filled out from reference TRBV7-6 and TRBJ2-7, the complete variable domain reads GAGVSQSPRYKVTKRGQDVALRCDPISGHVSLYWYRQALGQGPEFLTYFNYEAQQDKSGLPNDRFSAERPEGSISTLTIQRTEQRDSAMYRCASSLAASGRWGEQYFGPGTRLTVT.

Only one count was recorded for this clonotype. The junction differs from germline at one of its ends, possibly a read error. V usage is TRBV10-3 and J usage is TRBJ1-6; possible D gene TRBD1, 5 bases. The CDR3 covers 16 residues. Germline loops: CDR1 ENHRY, CDR2 SYGVKD. The CDR3 coding sequence is TGTGCCATCAGCTTGGGGGAGGGTGACTATCATTCCCCCCTCCTCTTT. This sequence encodes CAISLGEGDYHSPLLF.

A word on this clonotype: At one end the junction does not follow the germline gene, possibly because of a read error. The chain joins TRBV7-3 to TRBJ2-5; D remains ambiguous. The CDR3 runs to 14 residues. Germline V gene data show CDR1 as SGHTA and CDR2 as FQGTGA. The CDR3 reads CATSTDANYGSTYF. DNA of the CDR3: TGTGCCACCAGCACGGACGCGAACTATGGCTCCACGTACTTC.

This chain uses TRBV15 with TRBJ2-1; D is ambiguous. Germline lookup yields CDR1 LNHNV and CDR2 YYDKDF (reference sequence). Deletions cut 1 base from V and 3 bases from J, with 4 bases between. CDR3 length: 13 amino acids. The CDR3 reads CATSRGSYNEQFF. In DNA, the CDR3 is TGTGCCACCAGCAGAGGCAGCTACAATGAGCAGTTCTTC.

The rearrangement joins TRBV5-4 to TRBJ1-6; no clear D gene. Germline CDR1 reads SGHNT; CDR2 reads YYREEE (reference sequence). The V and J ends lost 4 bases and 0 bases respectively, with 11 bases between them. This CDR3 has 16 residues. CDR3 sequence reads: CASSINSASYNSPLHF. CDR3 sequence (DNA): TGTGCCAGCAGCATTAACAGCGCCTCCTATAATTCACCCCTCCACTTT.

CDR3 loop: CASGVEQYV. CDR3 in DNA: TGTGCCAGCGGTGTAGAGCAGTACGTC. The chain combines TRBV2 with TRBJ2-7; D is unresolved. Germline-derived CDR1 and CDR2 are SNHLY and FYNNEI. V lost 8 bases to trimming and J lost 7 bases, with 6 bases between them. This CDR3 spans 9 amino acids.

As for this clonotype: One end of the junction varies from germline; a read error may be responsible. J is TRBJ2-5 and V is TRBV7-6, with D perhaps being TRBD1 or TRBD2 (5 bases each). The length of the CDR3 is 14 residues. CDR1 and CDR2 (germline): SGHVS, FNYEAQ. CDR3 sequence (DNA): TGTGCCAGCAGCTTAACCCGGGGCACAAAAGACCAGCAGTTC. Translated, it gives CASSLTRGTKDQQF.

CDR3 in amino acids: CSARAARDLYEQYF. The CDR3 bases are TGCAGTGCTAGAGCTGCTAGGGACCTCTACGAGCAGTACTTC. The chain recombines TRBV20-1 with TRBJ2-7; D might be TRBD1 or TRBD2, each matching 5 bases. The CDR3 consists of 14 residues. V was clipped by 1 base and J by 3 bases, with 13 bases between them. CDR1 is DFQATT and CDR2 is SNEGSKA in the germline V gene (reference sequence).

As regards this clonotype: Germline is not matched at one junction end, which may reflect a read error. V usage is TRBV15 and J usage is TRBJ2-3; unclear D gene. CDR3 size: 14 residues. Germline-derived CDR1 and CDR2 are LNHNV and YYDKDF (reference sequence). CDR3 coding DNA: TGTGCCACCAGCAGGGGGTCAGACAAAGATACGCAGTACTTT. This codes for CATSRGSDKDTQYF.

This clonotype was detected only a few times. CDR3 residues: CASSRADLGNQPQHF. The CDR3, as DNA: TGTGCCAGTAGTAGGGCAGACTTGGGTAATCAGCCCCAGCATTTT. This chain links TRBV19 with TRBJ1-5; no definite D call. V was clipped by 4 bases and J by 4 bases, with 14 bases between them. From germline, CDR1 is LNHDA and CDR2 SQIVND (reference sequence). CDR3 length: 15 residues.

A word on this clonotype: The junction departs from germline at one end; a sequencing error may be responsible. This chain joins TRBV15 and TRBJ2-5, with D unclear. Germline V lookup: CDR1 LNHNV, CDR2 YYDKDF (reference sequence). The CDR3 has 14 residues. CDR3 nucleotide sequence: TGTGCCACCGGCAGAGGCGCGGAGCAAGAGACCCAGTACTTC. It is translated as CATGRGAEQETQYF.